Below, 17 T cell receptor beta chains from the same sample are listed, as sequenced in a study of post-analysis software for immune sequencing data. Which antigens these TCRs recognize remains unknown. Study conclusions and caveats: Patients had higher frequencies than controls of roughly 5 TRBV segments, including TRBV5-6, TRBV5-1 and TRBV20-1.

Libraries were made from TCR beta cDNA, and they carried unique molecular identifiers. TCRdb used MiXCR to reprocess the PCR reads, holding one entry per CDR3 protein. In the table there are approximately 440,000 distinct CDR3 sequences, roughly 45% of which are singletons. Sequencing was performed on blood. The receptors here all came from a girl aged 5-17 years with multiple sclerosis.

The CDR3 loop reads CSARGQGNYGYTF. In DNA, the CDR3 is TGCAGTGCTAGGGGACAGGGGAACTATGGCTACACCTTC. This rearrangement joins TRBV20-1 to TRBJ1-2; 10 positions match TRBD1. CDR3 length equals 13 residues. Looked up from germline, CDR1 is DFQATT and CDR2 is SNEGSKA (reference sequence). The V gene end was trimmed by 3 bases and the J gene end by 2 bases; junction bases not matched to a gene: 0.

J is TRBJ2-3 and V is TRBV7-9; 9 bases agree with TRBD1. Germline assignment: CDR1 SEHNR and CDR2 FQNEAQ (reference sequence). This CDR3 has 16 residues. V gave up 4 bases and J gave up 4 bases; unmatched junction bases: 9. The CDR3 nucleotides are TGTGCCAGCAGCTCCGTAGGCGGGACAGGGTCAGATACGCAGTATTTT. Its translation is CASSSVGGTGSDTQYF.

This clonotype was seen a few times. J is TRBJ1-2 and V is TRBV28, with a weak D call TRBD1 (5 bases). Trimming shortened V by 10 bases and J by 0 bases, and 18 bases separated the two germline ends. This CDR3 is built from 15 residues. Per germline, CDR1 MDHEN and CDR2 SYDVKM. DNA of the CDR3: TGTGCCATCCAAAGGCCTAGGGGAGCTAACTATGGCTACACCTTC. Translating it yields CAIQRPRGANYGYTF.

The V gene is TRBV7-2, the J gene TRBJ2-3; D is possibly TRBD1 or TRBD2 (6 bases each). The CDR3 runs 16 residues. Germline lookup yields CDR1 SGHTA and CDR2 FQGNSA. Trimming stripped 5 bases from V and 2 bases from J, with 17 bases between. The CDR3 protein is CASSRSGAGTTDTQYF. In DNA, the CDR3 is TGTGCCAGCAGCCGCTCGGGGGCGGGGACCACAGATACGCAGTATTTT. Drawing the rest from reference TRBV7-2 and TRBJ2-3, the complete variable domain is GAGVSQSPSNKVTEKGKDVELRCDPISGHTALYWYRQSLGQGLEFLIYFQGNSAPDKSGLPSDRFSAERTGGSVSTLTIQRTQQEDSAVYLCASSRSGAGTTDTQYFGPGTRLTVL.

The chain has TRBV20-1 and TRBJ2-2; weak D call: TRBD1 (5 bases). CDR1 and CDR2 (germline): DFQATT, SNEGSKA (reference sequence). The CDR3 extends over 15 amino acids. The germline V and J ends were trimmed by 0 bases and 0 bases, with 8 bases remaining between them. In DNA, the CDR3 is TGCAGTGCTAGAGATGGGGCTTCGAACACCGGGGAGCTGTTTTTT. Translation: CSARDGASNTGELFF.

This clonotype was seen a single time. The chain combines TRBV18 with TRBJ2-1; 7 nucleotides agree with TRBD1. In germline, CDR1 is KGHSH, CDR2 LQKENI. V shed 3 bases, J shed 2 bases, and the junction held 7 bases outside the gene matches. This CDR3 is built from 16 residues. CDR3 nucleotides: TGTGCCAGCTCACCCAAGGACAGGCGCGCCTACAATGAGCAGTTCTTC. Translation: CASSPKDRRAYNEQFF.

The CDR3 DNA sequence: TGCGCCAGCAGCCCAAAACGGACTAGCGGGCTTAGCAATGAGCAGTTCTTC. Protein product: CASSPKRTSGLSNEQFF. The chain links TRBV5-1 to TRBJ2-1, with 11 bases lining up with TRBD2. Germline V gives CDR1 SGHRS, CDR2 YFSETQ. V lost 4 bases and J lost 6; bases outside the gene matches: 12. The CDR3 has 17 amino acids.

This chain uses TRBV7-2 with TRBJ2-1; D is undetermined. CDR1 is SGHTA, CDR2 FQGNSA, per germline. This CDR3 comprises 15 residues. Trimming left V 5 bases short and J 0 bases short, with 11 bases between. For the CDR3, the DNA is TGTGCCAGCAGCCCCCGAAAGAGCTCCTACAATGAGCAGTTCTTC. Its protein product is CASSPRKSSYNEQFF. The variable domain in full, completed from reference TRBV7-2 and TRBJ2-1, reads GAGVSQSPSNKVTEKGKDVELRCDPISGHTALYWYRQSLGQGLEFLIYFQGNSAPDKSGLPSDRFSAERTGGSVSTLTIQRTQQEDSAVYLCASSPRKSSYNEQFFGPGTRLTVL.

This chain links TRBV20-1 with TRBJ2-4, with 11 bases that match TRBD1. J was trimmed by 7 bases and V by 8 bases; bases with no gene match: 16. Germline assignment: CDR1 DFQATT and CDR2 SNEGSKA (reference sequence). CDR3 length equals 16 residues. The CDR3 DNA reads as TGCAGTTACCAGCGGCGGACAGGGGGCGCGTCCAACATTCAGTACTTC. Encoded protein: CSYQRRTGGASNIQYF.

This rearrangement joins TRBV11-2 to TRBJ2-3; 7 nucleotides match TRBD1. The CDR3 length is 16 residues. Germline CDR1 is SGHAT and CDR2 is FQNNGV. V shed 0 bases, J shed 2 bases, and the junction held 5 bases outside the gene matches. CDR3 nucleotide sequence: TGTGCCAGCAGCTTAGAAGGGGGCCTTTCCACAGATACGCAGTATTTT. It specifies CASSLEGGLSTDTQYF.

This chain joins TRBV20-1 and TRBJ2-5; 11 bases are shared with TRBD2. In germline, CDR1 is DFQATT, CDR2 SNEGSKA (reference sequence). This CDR3 region has 15 residues. V trimming: 1 base; J trimming: 2 bases; junction bases outside the gene matches: 3. The CDR3 DNA reads as TGCAGTGCTAGAGTCCGGACTAGCGGGCAAGAGACCCAGTACTTC. This encodes CSARVRTSGQETQYF.

This clonotype showed up just a few times. This chain connects TRBV7-9 to TRBJ2-5, with 7 nucleotides matching TRBD2. Germline assignment: CDR1 SEHNR and CDR2 FQNEAQ (reference sequence). The CDR3 is made up of 15 amino acids. V lost 3 bases, J lost 0 bases, and 4 bases stayed unmatched. CDR3 loop: CASSLASGYQETQYF. DNA of the CDR3: TGTGCCAGCAGCTTGGCTAGCGGATACCAAGAGACCCAGTACTTC.

The J gene is TRBJ2-5, the V gene TRBV7-3; D might be TRBD1 (5 bases). Germline V gives CDR1 SGHTA, CDR2 FQGTGA. There are 16 residues in the CDR3. Between the trimmed V and J ends, which lost 4 bases and 5 bases, there was a span of 20 bases. CDR3 protein: CASSSSRGAGRETQYF. CDR3 in DNA: TGTGCCAGCAGCTCCTCACGTGGGGCAGGGCGGGAGACCCAGTACTTC.

J is TRBJ2-7 and V is TRBV28, with no clear D. The CDR3 sequence is 12 residues long. Germline CDR1 is MDHEN and CDR2 is SYDVKM. V was clipped by 5 bases and J by 3 bases, with 8 bases between them. The CDR3 reads CASSLYYYEQYF. CDR3 DNA sequence: TGTGCCAGCAGTCTATATTACTACGAGCAGTACTTC.

CDR3 nucleotide sequence: TGTGCCAGCCCTTGGGGCACTGAAGCTTTCTTT. Amino acid sequence: CASPWGTEAFF. This chain joins TRBV6-6 and TRBJ1-1; D gene uncertain. This CDR3 comprises 11 residues. In germline, CDR1 is MNHNY, CDR2 SVGAGI (reference sequence). Trimming stripped 8 bases from V and 4 bases from J, with 8 bases between.

The chain is built from TRBV9 and TRBJ2-4; TRBD2 aligns across 9 bases. TRBJ2-7 matches the DNA end more closely, so the J call is doubtful. Germline loops: CDR1 SGDLS, CDR2 YYNGEE. The CDR3 is 15 residues long. CDR3 nucleotide sequence: TGTGCCAGCAGCGTAGGGGCTAGCGGGATCGACGAGCAGTACTTC. Its translation is CASSVGASGIDEQYF.

This clonotype was counted between two and nine times. J is TRBJ2-3 and V is TRBV9; maybe TRBD2 (5 bases). V was trimmed by 4 bases and J by 2 bases, leaving 11 bases between them. The germline V gene encodes CDR1 SGDLS and CDR2 YYNGEE. CDR3 size: 14 residues. CDR3 in DNA: TGTGCCAGCAGCCACGGACTGTTCACAGATACGCAGTATTTT. It yields the protein CASSHGLFTDTQYF. The full variable domain, completed using reference TRBV9 and TRBJ2-3, is DSGVTQTPKHLITATGQRVTLRCSPRSGDLSVYWYQQSLDQGLQFLIQYYNGEERAKGNILERFSAQQFPDLHSELNLSSLELGDSALYFCASSHGLFTDTQYFGPGTRLTVL.